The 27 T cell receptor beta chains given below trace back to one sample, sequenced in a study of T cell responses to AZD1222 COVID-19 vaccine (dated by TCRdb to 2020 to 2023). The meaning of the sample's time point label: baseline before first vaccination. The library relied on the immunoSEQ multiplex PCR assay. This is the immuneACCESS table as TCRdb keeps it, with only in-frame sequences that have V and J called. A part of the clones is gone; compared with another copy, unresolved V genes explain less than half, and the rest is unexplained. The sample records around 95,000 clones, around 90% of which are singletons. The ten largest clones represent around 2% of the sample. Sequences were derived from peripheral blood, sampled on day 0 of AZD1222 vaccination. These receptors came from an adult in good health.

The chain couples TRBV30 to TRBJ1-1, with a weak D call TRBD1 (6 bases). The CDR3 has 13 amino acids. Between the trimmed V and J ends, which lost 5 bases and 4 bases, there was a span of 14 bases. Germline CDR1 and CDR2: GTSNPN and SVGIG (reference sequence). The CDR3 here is CAWRTQGGTEAFF. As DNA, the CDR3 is TGTGCCTGGCGGACACAGGGCGGCACTGAAGCTTTCTTT.

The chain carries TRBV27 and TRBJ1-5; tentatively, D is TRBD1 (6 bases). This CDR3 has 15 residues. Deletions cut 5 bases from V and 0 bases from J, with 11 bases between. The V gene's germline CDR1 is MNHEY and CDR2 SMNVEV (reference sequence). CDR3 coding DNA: TGTGCCAGCAGTATGGGGGCTACTAGCAATCAGCCCCAGCATTTT. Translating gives CASSMGATSNQPQHF.

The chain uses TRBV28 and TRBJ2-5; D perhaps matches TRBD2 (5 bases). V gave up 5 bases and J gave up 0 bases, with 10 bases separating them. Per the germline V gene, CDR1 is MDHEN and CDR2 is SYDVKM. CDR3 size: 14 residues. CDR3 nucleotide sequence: TGTGCCAGCAGTCCCCGGGATAACCAAGAGACCCAGTACTTC. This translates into CASSPRDNQETQYF. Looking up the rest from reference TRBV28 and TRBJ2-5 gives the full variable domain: DVKVTQSSRYLVKRTGEKVFLECVQDMDHENMFWYRQDPGLGLRLIYFSYDVKMKEKGDIPEGYSVSREKKERFSLILESASTNQTSMYLCASSPRDNQETQYFGPGTRLLVL.

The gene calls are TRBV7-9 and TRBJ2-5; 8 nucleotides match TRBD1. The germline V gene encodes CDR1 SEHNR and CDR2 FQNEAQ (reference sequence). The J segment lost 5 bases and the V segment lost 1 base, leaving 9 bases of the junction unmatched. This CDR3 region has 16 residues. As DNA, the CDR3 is TGTGCCAGCAGCTTAGGAGGGGCCAGGGGGCCGGAGACCCAGTACTTC. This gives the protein CASSLGGARGPETQYF.

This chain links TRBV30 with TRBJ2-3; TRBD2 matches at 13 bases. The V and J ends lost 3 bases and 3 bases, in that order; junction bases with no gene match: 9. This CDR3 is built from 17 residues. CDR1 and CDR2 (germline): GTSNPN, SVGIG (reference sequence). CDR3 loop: CAWRVPGLAGKTDTQYF. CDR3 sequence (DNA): TGTGCCTGGAGGGTTCCGGGACTAGCGGGAAAGACAGATACGCAGTATTTT.

The CDR3 spells CASSQDRAGYNEQFF. CDR3 DNA sequence: TGCGCCAGCAGCCAAGATAGGGCAGGGTACAATGAGCAGTTCTTC. The J gene is TRBJ2-1, the V gene TRBV4-3, with D possibly being TRBD1 (5 bases). The CDR3 spans 15 residues. Germline V CDR1 and CDR2: LGHNA, YSLEER. V gave up 0 bases and J gave up 4 bases, with 10 bases separating them.

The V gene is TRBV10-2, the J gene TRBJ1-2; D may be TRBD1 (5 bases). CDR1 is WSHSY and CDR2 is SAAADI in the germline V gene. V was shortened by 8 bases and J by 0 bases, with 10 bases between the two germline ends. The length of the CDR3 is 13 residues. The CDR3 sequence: CASWGFTNYGYTF. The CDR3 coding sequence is TGCGCCAGCTGGGGCTTTACTAACTATGGCTACACCTTC.

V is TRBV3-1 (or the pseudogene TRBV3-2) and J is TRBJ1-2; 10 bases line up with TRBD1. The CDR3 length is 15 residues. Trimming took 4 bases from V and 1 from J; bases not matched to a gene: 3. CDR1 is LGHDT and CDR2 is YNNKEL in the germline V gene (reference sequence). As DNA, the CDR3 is TGTGCCAGCAGCCTTGGACAGGGGGGTAACTATGGCTACACCTTC. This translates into CASSLGQGGNYGYTF.

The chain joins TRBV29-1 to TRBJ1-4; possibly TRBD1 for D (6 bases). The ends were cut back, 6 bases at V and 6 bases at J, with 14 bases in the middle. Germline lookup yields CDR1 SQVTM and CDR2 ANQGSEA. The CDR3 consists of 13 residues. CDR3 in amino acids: CSVQGQFDEKLFF. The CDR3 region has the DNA TGCAGCGTACAGGGCCAATTCGATGAAAAACTGTTTTTT.

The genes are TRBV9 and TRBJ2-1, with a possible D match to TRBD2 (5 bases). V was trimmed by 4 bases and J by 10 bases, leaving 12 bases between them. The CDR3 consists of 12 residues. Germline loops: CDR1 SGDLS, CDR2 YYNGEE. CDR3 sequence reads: CASSPYSGEQFF. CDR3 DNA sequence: TGTGCCAGCAGCCCATACTCGGGGGAGCAGTTCTTC.

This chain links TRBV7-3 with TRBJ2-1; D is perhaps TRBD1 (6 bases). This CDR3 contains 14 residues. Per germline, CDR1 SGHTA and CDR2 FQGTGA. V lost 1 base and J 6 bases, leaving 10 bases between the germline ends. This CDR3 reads CASSLIQGSNEQFF. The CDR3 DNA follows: TGTGCCAGCAGCTTAATACAGGGTAGCAATGAGCAGTTCTTC.

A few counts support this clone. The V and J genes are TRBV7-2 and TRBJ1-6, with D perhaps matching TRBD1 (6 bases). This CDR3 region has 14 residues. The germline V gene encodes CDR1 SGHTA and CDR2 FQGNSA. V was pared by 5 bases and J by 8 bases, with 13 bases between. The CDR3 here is CASSETGSDSPLHF. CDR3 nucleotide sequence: TGTGCCAGCAGCGAAACAGGGTCCGATTCACCCCTCCACTTT.

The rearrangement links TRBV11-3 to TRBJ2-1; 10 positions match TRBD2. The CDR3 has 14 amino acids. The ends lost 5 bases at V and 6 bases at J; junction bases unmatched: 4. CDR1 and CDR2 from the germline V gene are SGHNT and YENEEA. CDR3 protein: CASSRGLAANEQFF. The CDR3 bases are TGTGCCAGCAGCCGAGGACTAGCGGCCAATGAGCAGTTCTTC.

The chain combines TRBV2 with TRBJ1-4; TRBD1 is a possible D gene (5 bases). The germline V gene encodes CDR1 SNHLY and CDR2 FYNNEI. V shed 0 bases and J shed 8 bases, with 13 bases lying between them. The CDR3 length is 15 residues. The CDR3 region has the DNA TGTGCCAGCAGTGAAGCTCGCACCCGGGGCGAAAAACTGTTTTTT. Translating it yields CASSEARTRGEKLFF. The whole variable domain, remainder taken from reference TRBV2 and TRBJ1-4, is EPEVTQTPSHQVTQMGQEVILRCVPISNHLYFYWYRQILGQKVEFLVSFYNNEISEKSEIFDDQFSVERPDGSNFTLKIRSTKLEDSAMYFCASSEARTRGEKLFFGSGTQLSVL.

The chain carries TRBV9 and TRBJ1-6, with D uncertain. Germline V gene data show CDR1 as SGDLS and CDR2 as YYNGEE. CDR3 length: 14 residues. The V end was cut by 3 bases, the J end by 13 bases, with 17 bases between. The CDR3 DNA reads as TGTGCCAGCAGCGGAGCCCCTTTGGGGTCGCCCCTCCACTTT. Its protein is CASSGAPLGSPLHF.

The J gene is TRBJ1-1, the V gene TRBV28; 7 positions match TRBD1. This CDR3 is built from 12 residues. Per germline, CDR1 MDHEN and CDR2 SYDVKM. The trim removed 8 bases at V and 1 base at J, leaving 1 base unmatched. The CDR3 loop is CASWTGNTEAFF. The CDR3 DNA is TGTGCCAGCTGGACAGGGAACACTGAAGCTTTCTTT.

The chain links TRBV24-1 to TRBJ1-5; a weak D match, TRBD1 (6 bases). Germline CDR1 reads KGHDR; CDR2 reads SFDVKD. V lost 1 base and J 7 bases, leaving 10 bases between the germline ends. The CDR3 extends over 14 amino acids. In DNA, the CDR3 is TGTGCCACCAGTGATTTATCAGGGGTCCAGCCCCAGCATTTT. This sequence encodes CATSDLSGVQPQHF.

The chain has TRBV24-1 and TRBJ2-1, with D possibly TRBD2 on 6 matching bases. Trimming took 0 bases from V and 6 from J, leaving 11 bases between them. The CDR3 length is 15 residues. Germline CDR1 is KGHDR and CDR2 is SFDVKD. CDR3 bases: TGTGCCACCAGTGATTTGCGAGTAGCGGCCAATGAGCAGTTCTTC. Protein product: CATSDLRVAANEQFF.

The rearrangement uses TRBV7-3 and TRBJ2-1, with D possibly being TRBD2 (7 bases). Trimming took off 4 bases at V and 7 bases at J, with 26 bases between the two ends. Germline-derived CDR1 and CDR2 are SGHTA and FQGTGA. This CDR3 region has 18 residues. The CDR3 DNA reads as TGTGCCAGCAGCTCGGCCCCAAGGGGGGTTAGGACTAGAAATGAGCAGTTCTTC. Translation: CASSSAPRGVRTRNEQFF. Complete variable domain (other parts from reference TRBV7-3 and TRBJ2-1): GAGVSQTPSNKVTEKGKYVELRCDPISGHTALYWYRQSLGQGPEFLIYFQGTGAADDSGLPNDRFFAVRPEGSVSTLKIQRTERGDSAVYLCASSSAPRGVRTRNEQFFGPGTRLTVL.

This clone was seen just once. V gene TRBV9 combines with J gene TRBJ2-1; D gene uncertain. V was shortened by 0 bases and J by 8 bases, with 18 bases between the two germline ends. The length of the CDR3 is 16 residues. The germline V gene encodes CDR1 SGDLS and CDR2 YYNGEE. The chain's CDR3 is CASSVVVGRAFDEQFF. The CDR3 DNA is TGTGCCAGCAGCGTAGTGGTCGGGCGAGCTTTCGATGAGCAGTTCTTC. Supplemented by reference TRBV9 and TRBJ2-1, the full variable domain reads DSGVTQTPKHLITATGQRVTLRCSPRSGDLSVYWYQQSLDQGLQFLIQYYNGEERAKGNILERFSAQQFPDLHSELNLSSLELGDSALYFCASSVVVGRAFDEQFFGPGTRLTVL.

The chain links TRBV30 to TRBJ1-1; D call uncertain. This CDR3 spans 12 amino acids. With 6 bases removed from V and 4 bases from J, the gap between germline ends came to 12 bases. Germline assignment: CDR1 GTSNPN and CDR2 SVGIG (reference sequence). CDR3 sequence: CACGKRGTEAFF. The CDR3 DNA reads TGTGCCTGCGGGAAACGGGGCACTGAAGCTTTCTTT.

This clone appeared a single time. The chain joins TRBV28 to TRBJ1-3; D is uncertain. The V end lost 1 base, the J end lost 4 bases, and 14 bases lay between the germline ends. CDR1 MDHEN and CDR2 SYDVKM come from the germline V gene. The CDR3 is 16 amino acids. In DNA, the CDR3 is TGTGCCAGCAGTTTATATCCCCTGACGGGAGGAAACACCATATATTTT. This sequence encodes CASSLYPLTGGNTIYF.

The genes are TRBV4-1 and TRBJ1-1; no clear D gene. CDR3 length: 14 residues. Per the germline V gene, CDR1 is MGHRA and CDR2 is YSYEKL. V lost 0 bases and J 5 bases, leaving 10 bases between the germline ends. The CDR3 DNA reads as TGCGCCAGCAGCCAAGATAATACGGGTACTGAAGCTTTCTTT. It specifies CASSQDNTGTEAFF.

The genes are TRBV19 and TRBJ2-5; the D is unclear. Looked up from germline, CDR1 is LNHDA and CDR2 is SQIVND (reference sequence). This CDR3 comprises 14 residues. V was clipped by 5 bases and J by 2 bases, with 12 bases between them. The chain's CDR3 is CASSFGYGQETQYF. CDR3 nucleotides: TGTGCCAGTAGTTTCGGCTACGGGCAAGAGACCCAGTACTTC.

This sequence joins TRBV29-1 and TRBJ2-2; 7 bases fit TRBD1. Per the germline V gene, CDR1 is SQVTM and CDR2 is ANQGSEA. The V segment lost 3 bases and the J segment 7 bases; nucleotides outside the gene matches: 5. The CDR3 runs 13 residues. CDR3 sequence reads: CSVEKGAGGELFF. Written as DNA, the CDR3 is TGCAGCGTTGAGAAGGGGGCCGGCGGGGAGCTGTTTTTT.

The CDR3 DNA sequence: TGCAGCGTTGAAGGGTCCAGGGCAGGGGGCTACACCTTC. This translates into CSVEGSRAGGYTF. The gene calls are TRBV29-1 and TRBJ1-2, with a tentative D call TRBD1 (5 bases). Trimming pared 1 base from V and 8 bases from J, leaving 14 bases between. This CDR3 region has 13 residues. CDR1 is SQVTM, CDR2 ANQGSEA, per germline.

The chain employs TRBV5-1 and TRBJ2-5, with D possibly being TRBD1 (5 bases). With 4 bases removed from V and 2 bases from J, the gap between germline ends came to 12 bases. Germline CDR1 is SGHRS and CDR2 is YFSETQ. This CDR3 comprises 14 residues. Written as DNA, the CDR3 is TGCGCCAGCAGCCCAGACAGCAGACAAGAGACCCAGTACTTC. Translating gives CASSPDSRQETQYF.